This passage covers 25 T cell receptor beta chains from one sample sequenced in a study of blood T cell repertoires in COVID-19. Here immunoSEQ multiplex PCR was the method, and the copy in TCRdb shows in-frame clones only, minus some. The sample holds about 360,000 clones; around 87% are singletons and the top ten take 2.5% to 3.5%. Material: peripheral blood. The receptors shown here come from a human donor in a cohort sampled during active COVID-19.

The chain couples TRBV10-3 to TRBJ2-1; 10 bases map to TRBD2. This CDR3 has 14 residues. Trimming took 6 bases from V and 5 from J; bases not matched to a gene: 4. The germline gives CDR1 ENHRY, CDR2 SYGVKD. CDR3 in amino acids: CAIRGGTSDNEQFF. For the CDR3, the DNA is TGTGCCATCAGGGGGGGGACTAGCGACAATGAGCAGTTCTTC.

The rearrangement uses TRBV6-5 and TRBJ1-3; TRBD1 agrees at 7 bases. The CDR3 runs to 14 residues. Germline trimming cut 6 bases from V and 2 bases from J; bases unmatched to any gene: 4. Germline loops: CDR1 MNHEY, CDR2 SVGAGI. As DNA, the CDR3 is TGTGCCAGCAGCCCCAGGGGGGCTGGAAACACCATATATTTT. This gives the protein CASSPRGAGNTIYF.

The chain employs TRBV6-4 and TRBJ2-3; a weak D match, TRBD2 (7 bases). This CDR3 region has 15 residues. Trimming left V 4 bases short and J 3 bases short, with 14 bases between. The germline CDR1 and CDR2 sequences are MRHNA and SNTAGT. DNA for the CDR3: TGTGCCAGCAGTGTTGAGGGGGGGAGAACAGATACGCAGTATTTT. Its translation is CASSVEGGRTDTQYF.

The J gene is TRBJ2-2, the V gene TRBV4-2, with a possible D match to TRBD2 (6 bases). Germline CDR1 reads LGHNA; CDR2 reads YNFKEQ. The CDR3 length is 16 residues. V lost 0 bases and J 3 bases, leaving 11 bases between the germline ends. The CDR3 region is CASSQDGTGDTGELFF. CDR3 in DNA: TGTGCCAGCAGCCAAGATGGTACGGGGGACACCGGGGAGCTGTTTTTT.

The V and J genes are TRBV30 and TRBJ2-5; D unclear. The V gene lost 2 bases and the J gene lost 5 bases, with 12 bases spanning the gap. Germline assignment: CDR1 GTSNPN and CDR2 SVGIG (reference sequence). The CDR3 is 13 amino acids. CDR3 sequence reads: CAWSRWYRETQYF. The CDR3, as DNA: TGTGCCTGGAGTCGGTGGTATCGCGAGACCCAGTACTTC. The variable domain in full, with the rest retrieved from reference TRBV30 and TRBJ2-5, is SQTIHQWPATLVQPVGSPLSLECTVEGTSNPNLYWYRQAAGRGLQLLFYSVGIGQISSEVPQNLSASRPQDRQFILSSKKLLLSDSGFYLCAWSRWYRETQYFGPGTRLLVL.

A word on this clone: An end of the junction does not agree with germline; a read error may underlie this. The CDR3 sequence is CASSSQLEAQYF. CDR3 in DNA: TGCGCCAGCAGCTCTCAATTAGAGGCCCAGTACTTC. This sequence joins TRBV5-1 and TRBJ2-5; D not certain. The CDR3 consists of 12 residues. The germline V gene has CDR1 SGHRS and CDR2 YFSETQ.

This chain connects TRBV28 to TRBJ1-2; 8 nucleotides agree with TRBD1. The length of the CDR3 is 13 residues. The V and J ends lost 2 bases and 4 bases, in that order; junction bases with no gene match: 0. Per the germline V gene, CDR1 is MDHEN and CDR2 is SYDVKM. The CDR3 sequence: CASSLQGAYGYTF. The CDR3 DNA reads as TGTGCCAGCAGTTTACAGGGGGCCTATGGCTACACCTTC.

The rearrangement links TRBV6-1 to TRBJ2-3; 8 bases match TRBD2. Germline loops: CDR1 MNHNS, CDR2 SASEGT. The V segment lost 3 bases and the J segment 1 base; nucleotides outside the gene matches: 6. The CDR3 spans 16 residues. CDR3 sequence reads: CASSDDRGGGTDTQYF. The CDR3 DNA sequence: TGTGCCAGCAGTGACGATCGGGGGGGCGGCACAGATACGCAGTATTTT.

The chain employs TRBV15 and TRBJ2-1; tentative D call: TRBD2 (5 bases). The germline CDR1 and CDR2 sequences are LNHNV and YYDKDF (reference sequence). The CDR3 is 14 amino acids. The V gene lost 8 bases and the J gene lost 5 bases, with 16 bases spanning the gap. The CDR3 protein is CATHRGSRNNEQFF. CDR3 nucleotides: TGTGCCACCCATCGAGGGTCACGGAACAATGAGCAGTTCTTC. The full variable domain, completed using reference TRBV15 and TRBJ2-1, is DAMVIQNPRYQVTQFGKPVTLSCSQTLNHNVMYWYQQKSSQAPKLLFHYYDKDFNNEADTPDNFQSRRPNTSFCFLDIRSPGLGDTAMYLCATHRGSRNNEQFFGPGTRLTVL.

The V call is TRBV28, the J call TRBJ2-7; 9 bases agree with TRBD1. CDR3 length: 16 residues. The germline CDR1 and CDR2 sequences are MDHEN and SYDVKM. The junction had 10 bases not matched to a gene; V was cut back by 4 bases and J by 3 bases. The chain's CDR3 is CASSSPYRGQGYEQYF. For the CDR3, the DNA is TGTGCCAGCAGTTCCCCATACAGGGGGCAAGGCTACGAGCAGTACTTC.

V is TRBV4-1 and J is TRBJ1-2; D possibly corresponds to TRBD1 (6 bases). The CDR3 is made up of 16 amino acids. The germline CDR1 and CDR2 sequences are MGHRA and YSYEKL. Trimming pared 1 base from V and 5 bases from J, leaving 17 bases between. CDR3 DNA sequence: TGCGCCAGCAGCCAAGGGGAAGACAGGCCGGGGTATGGCTACACCTTC. It codes for CASSQGEDRPGYGYTF.

This chain connects TRBV3-1 (or the pseudogene TRBV3-2) to TRBJ1-4; possible D gene TRBD1, 5 bases. The CDR3 covers 18 residues. Trimming took off 0 bases at V and 0 bases at J, with 14 bases between the two ends. Germline assignment: CDR1 LGHDT and CDR2 YNNKEL (reference sequence). The CDR3 region has the DNA TGTGCCAGCAGCCAAGATGTATCCCTGACAGCAACTAATGAAAAACTGTTTTTT. Translation gives CASSQDVSLTATNEKLFF.

The rearrangement links TRBV6-1 to TRBJ2-1, with D tentatively TRBD1 (6 bases). CDR1 MNHNS and CDR2 SASEGT come from the germline V gene. The CDR3 length is 16 residues. The germline V and J ends were trimmed by 3 bases and 2 bases, with 14 bases remaining between them. The CDR3 loop is CASSESRGFPYNEQFF. As DNA, the CDR3 is TGTGCCAGCAGTGAGAGCAGGGGTTTCCCCTACAATGAGCAGTTCTTC.

The gene calls are TRBV5-1 and TRBJ2-3, with D uncertain. CDR1 SGHRS and CDR2 YFSETQ come from the germline V gene. Trimming shortened V by 0 bases and J by 0 bases, and 17 bases separated the two germline ends. CDR3 length: 18 amino acids. This chain's CDR3 is CASSLEGSWVASTDTQYF. CDR3 DNA: TGCGCCAGCAGCTTGGAAGGTAGCTGGGTAGCTAGCACAGATACGCAGTATTTT.

The chain has TRBV5-4 and TRBJ2-3; D unresolved. CDR3 length equals 14 residues. Trimming stripped 4 bases from V and 5 bases from J, with 14 bases between. The germline V gene encodes CDR1 SGHNT and CDR2 YYREEE (reference sequence). The CDR3 protein is CASSADKTRDTQYF. CDR3 bases: TGTGCCAGCAGCGCAGACAAGACGAGAGATACGCAGTATTTT.

V and J are TRBV9 and TRBJ1-2; D is perhaps TRBD1 (5 bases). The germline V gene encodes CDR1 SGDLS and CDR2 YYNGEE. Trimming took off 3 bases at V and 3 bases at J, with 18 bases between the two ends. This CDR3 region has 16 residues. The CDR3 DNA is TGTGCCAGCAGCGCACGGGACTCGAGGCGGGACTATGGCTACACCTTC. Its protein is CASSARDSRRDYGYTF. Full variable domain (missing parts from reference TRBV9 and TRBJ1-2): DSGVTQTPKHLITATGQRVTLRCSPRSGDLSVYWYQQSLDQGLQFLIQYYNGEERAKGNILERFSAQQFPDLHSELNLSSLELGDSALYFCASSARDSRRDYGYTFGSGTRLTVV.

This clone occurred many times. This chain uses TRBV29-1 with TRBJ2-5, with TRBD1 identical over 11 bases. The CDR3 length is 13 residues. In germline, CDR1 is SQVTM, CDR2 ANQGSEA. V was pared by 6 bases and J by 4 bases, with 4 bases of the junction left unmatched. CDR3 loop: CSVGQGVGETQYF. The CDR3 coding sequence is TGCAGCGTGGGACAGGGGGTGGGAGAGACCCAGTACTTC. Based on the CDR3 plus reference TRBV29-1 and TRBJ2-5, the full variable domain is SAVISQKPSRDICQRGTSLTIQCQVDSQVTMMFWYRQQPGQSLTLIATANQGSEATYESGFVIDKFPISRPNLTFSTLTVSNMSPEDSSIYLCSVGQGVGETQYFGPGTRLLVL.

This chain connects TRBV18 to TRBJ2-1, with 8 positions matching TRBD2. This CDR3 has 16 residues. J gave up 8 bases and V 6 bases, and 15 bases lay outside the gene matches. Per the germline V gene, CDR1 is KGHSH and CDR2 is LQKENI. CDR3 in DNA: TGTGCCAGCTCCTCCGACCCGATGGGGACTAGGGATGAGCAGTTCTTC. This codes for CASSSDPMGTRDEQFF.

This chain links TRBV24-1 with TRBJ2-5; no definite D call. The V and J ends lost 4 bases and 4 bases respectively, with 6 bases between them. Germline CDR1 and CDR2: KGHDR and SFDVKD. The length of the CDR3 is 12 residues. The DNA of the CDR3 is TGTGCCACCAGTGACAACGGAGAGACCCAGTACTTC. It specifies CATSDNGETQYF.

The rearrangement links TRBV19 to TRBJ1-1; D is uncertain. V gave up 4 bases and J gave up 1 base, with 7 bases separating them. CDR1 LNHDA and CDR2 SQIVND come from the germline V gene (reference sequence). This CDR3 has 13 amino acids. The CDR3 DNA reads TGTGCCAGTAGTAAGCTAAGGAACACTGAAGCTTTCTTT. Amino acid sequence: CASSKLRNTEAFF. Variable domain in full (rest from reference TRBV19 and TRBJ1-1): DGGITQSPKYLFRKEGQNVTLSCEQNLNHDAMYWYRQDPGQGLRLIYYSQIVNDFQKGDIAEGYSVSREKKESFPLTVTSAQKNPTAFYLCASSKLRNTEAFFGQGTRLTVV.

This clone appeared a few times. CDR3 in DNA: TGTGCCAGCAGCTCATGGGTAGGGCTAGCGGGGTACGAGCAGTACTTC. It specifies CASSSWVGLAGYEQYF. This chain joins TRBV5-6 and TRBJ2-7, with 9 nucleotides matching TRBD2. The V gene's germline CDR1 is SGHDT and CDR2 YYEEEE. The CDR3 totals 16 residues. Trimming at V came to 3 bases and at J to 4 bases, leaving 11 bases not matched to a gene.

Points on this clone: The sample has other DNA sequences that encode this CDR3 too. This chain connects TRBV5-6 to TRBJ1-2; perhaps TRBD1 as D (5 bases). Per the germline V gene, CDR1 is SGHDT and CDR2 is YYEEEE. Trimming took off 0 bases at V and 5 bases at J, with 14 bases between the two ends. The CDR3 covers 15 residues. CDR3 coding DNA: TGTGCCAGCAGCTTGGTAGCAGGACGGGGGTATGGCTACACCTTC. Translated: CASSLVAGRGYGYTF.

This sequence joins TRBV15 and TRBJ2-5, with 8 bases fitting TRBD2. J was trimmed by 4 bases and V by 4 bases; bases with no gene match: 8. CDR3 length equals 15 residues. Germline values: CDR1 LNHNV, CDR2 YYDKDF (reference sequence). CDR3 sequence: CATSTDGRATETQYF. In DNA, the CDR3 is TGTGCCACCAGCACGGACGGGAGGGCCACAGAGACCCAGTACTTC.

This clone showed up just a few times. One junction end disagrees with the germline gene, perhaps due to a read error. The V call is TRBV7-7, the J call TRBJ2-3; tentatively, D is TRBD1 (8 bases). The germline gives CDR1 SSHAT, CDR2 FNYEAQ (reference sequence). The CDR3 loop spans 16 amino acids. CDR3 coding DNA: TGTGCTAGCAGCACAGGGGGGGCCGGTAAATGGGATACGCAGTATTTT. Translation gives CASSTGGAGKWDTQYF.

In regard to this clone: Other nucleotide sequences in the sample specify the same CDR3. The chain is built from TRBV4-1 and TRBJ2-3, with 11 positions matching TRBD2. The CDR3 has 15 residues. Germline CDR1 MGHRA, CDR2 YSYEKL. Unmatched junction bases numbered 3, after V lost 3 bases and J lost 4 bases. The CDR3 DNA sequence: TGCGCCAGCAGCCAGCTAGCGGGGGGCTCAGATACGCAGTATTTT. The encoded protein is CASSQLAGGSDTQYF.